Sequencing of this T cell receptor (beta chain) was carried out in a study of T cells in Graves' hyperthyroidism and ophthalmopathy. This clonotype occurred a few times. This CDR3 spans 13 amino acids. Deletions cut 8 bases from V and 4 bases from J, with 9 bases between. Germline V CDR1 and CDR2: SGHAT, FQNNGV. RNA transcripts were the template for amplifying TCR beta CDR3 regions. Primed by the HTBI set, a first-round RT-PCR was run on the TCR CDR3. One entry per CDR3 protein, called by TCRdb with MiXCR from the multiplex PCR reads. The table lists just over 550,000 distinct CDR3 sequences, just over 45% of them singletons, with roughly 8.2% in the top ten.

Sequencing was done on a sample of peripheral blood or thyroid tissue (not recorded which). The sequence was collected from a woman aged 18-29 years with Graves' hyperthyroidism. This rearrangement joins TRBV11-2 to TRBJ1-6; weak D call: TRBD1 (5 bases). CDR3 protein: CASGGGYNSPLHF. The CDR3 bases are TGTGCCAGCGGGGGGGGGTATAATTCACCCCTCCACTTT.